This T cell receptor (beta chain) was recovered during a study of blood T cell repertoires in COVID-19. Study information: Acute and convalescent COVID-19 samples came from the United States, Italy and Spain.

After removal of 1 base from V and 0 bases from J, the junction contained 2 bases not matched to a gene. The V gene's germline CDR1 is MGHRA and CDR2 YSYEKL. The CDR3 has 15 residues. Original data processing: Reference gene primer amplification gave nucleated cell count estimates. Generated by immunoSEQ multiplex PCR, the TCRdb table keeps only in-frame clones and is missing some. The V and J calls and clone size are taken from that table; D and trimming were inferred from the DNA. The sample holds over 200,000 clones, 81% seen once. This clonotype was obtained from a woman aged 80 or over with acute or convalescent COVID-19. This chain connects TRBV4-1 to TRBJ2-5; 7 bases agree with TRBD2. Sequenced input: peripheral blood. The CDR3 DNA is TGCGCCAGCAGCCAAGGGGGAGGGAACCAAGAGACCCAGTACTTC. Its translation: CASSQGGGNQETQYF.